Shown below are 29 T cell receptor beta chains from a single sample sequenced in a study of T cells in Graves' hyperthyroidism and ophthalmopathy. TCR beta CDR3 regions were amplified from RNA transcripts. Researchers ran a first-round RT-PCR on the TCR CDR3 using the HTBI primer set. TCRdb recomputed calls from the multiplex PCR reads with MiXCR, one row per CDR3 protein. This table has 250,000 to 300,000 distinct CDR3 sequences, around 15% appearing once. The sample consisted of blood. Receptor source: a woman aged 40 to 50 with Graves' hyperthyroidism.

This clonotype was detected only a few times. The chain couples TRBV7-6 to TRBJ1-6; the match to TRBD1 covers 12 bases. Unmatched junction bases numbered 9, after V lost 7 bases and J lost 8 bases. CDR1 SGHVS and CDR2 FNYEAQ come from the germline V gene. The CDR3 has 16 amino acids. The CDR3 protein is CASTPGQGATHSPLHF. In nucleotides, the CDR3 is TGTGCCAGCACCCCGGGACAGGGGGCTACGCATTCACCCCTCCACTTT. Using reference TRBV7-6 and TRBJ1-6 for the parts outside the CDR3, the full variable domain is GAGVSQSPRYKVTKRGQDVALRCDPISGHVSLYWYRQALGQGPEFLTYFNYEAQQDKSGLPNDRFSAERPEGSISTLTIQRTEQRDSAMYRCASTPGQGATHSPLHFGNGTRLTVT.

Notes on this clonotype: This may come from a read error, since a much larger clone is one base off. The chain uses TRBV9 and TRBJ1-1; D call uncertain. V lost 3 bases, J lost 6 bases, and 15 bases lay in between. CDR1 and CDR2 (germline): SGDLS, YYNGEE. The CDR3 spans 14 residues. The CDR3 protein is CASSAALRSSEAFF. The CDR3 DNA is TGTGCCAGCAGCGCAGCCCTACGATCGTCTGAAGCTTTCTTT.

This clonotype was seen at least ten times. This chain uses TRBV2 with TRBJ2-3; D unresolved. The CDR3 is 15 residues long. Germline V gene sequence: CDR1 SNHLY, CDR2 FYNNEI. The germline V and J ends were trimmed by 2 bases and 0 bases, with 9 bases remaining between them. In nucleotides, the CDR3 is TGTGCCAGCAGTGAATTTAGACCCAGCACAGATACGCAGTATTTT. Protein product: CASSEFRPSTDTQYF.

Points on this clonotype: This may be a read error: a much more frequent sequence differs by one nucleotide. The CDR3 does not close with the conserved phenylalanine or tryptophan, likely indicating a read error. The V call is TRBV25-1, the J call TRBJ2-3; tentative D call: TRBD2 (6 bases). V was cut by 3 bases and J by 2 bases, with 27 bases left in between. Germline loops: CDR1 MGHDK, CDR2 SYGVNS. This CDR3 is 20 amino acids long. CDR3 protein: CASSDPSLGGVAVNTDTQYS. DNA of the CDR3: TGTGCCAGCAGTGACCCCTCCCTGGGCGGGGTAGCGGTAAACACAGATACGCAGTATTCT.

On this clonotype: A much larger clone lies a single base off, so this may be a read error. J is TRBJ2-2 and V is TRBV20-1; tentative D call: TRBD1 (8 bases). Per germline, CDR1 DFQATT and CDR2 SNEGSKA (reference sequence). This CDR3 comprises 15 residues. The CDR3 nucleotides read TGCAGTGTTAGAGATAAACAGGGGGGGGCCGGGGAGCTGTTTTTT. Residues: CSVRDKQGGAGELFF.

This clonotype was seen many times. CDR3 DNA: TGTGCCAGCAGGGAGGACAGGGAGACCCAGTACTTC. Translation: CASREDRETQYF. J is TRBJ2-5 and V is TRBV2, with 7 nucleotides matching TRBD1. The germline CDR1 and CDR2 sequences are SNHLY and FYNNEI. V was pared by 6 bases and J by 5 bases, with 3 bases of the junction left unmatched. The CDR3 length is 12 residues.

The sample holds many counts of this clonotype. This sequence joins TRBV24-1 and TRBJ2-1; D not resolved. V was clipped by 2 bases and J by 3 bases, with 4 bases between them. Germline V gene sequence: CDR1 KGHDR, CDR2 SFDVKD. This CDR3 comprises 13 residues. CDR3 in amino acids: CATSDSIYNEQFF. In DNA, the CDR3 is TGTGCCACCAGTGATTCCATCTACAATGAGCAGTTCTTC.

This clonotype was observed a handful of times. V gene TRBV10-1 combines with J gene TRBJ1-5; the match to TRBD1 covers 8 bases. The CDR3 sequence is 13 residues long. After removal of 7 bases from V and 7 bases from J, the junction contained 6 bases not matched to a gene. Germline lookup yields CDR1 WNHNN and CDR2 SYGVQD (reference sequence). CDR3 sequence: CASKDREGQPQHF. CDR3 coding DNA: TGCGCCAGCAAGGACAGGGAGGGCCAGCCCCAGCATTTT.

This clonotype was observed at least ten times. The CDR3 spells CASSFVNSLAKNIQYF. The CDR3 DNA is TGTGCCAGCAGTTTTGTGAACAGCTTAGCCAAAAACATTCAGTACTTC. J is TRBJ2-4 and V is TRBV28; no clear D. Looked up from germline, CDR1 is MDHEN and CDR2 is SYDVKM. This CDR3 comprises 16 residues. V was clipped by 3 bases and J by 0 bases, with 12 bases between them.

In its sample, this clonotype was seen many times. This chain joins TRBV5-4 and TRBJ2-7; D assignment may be TRBD1 or TRBD2 (5 bases each). The CDR3 extends over 16 amino acids. The V gene lost 2 bases and the J gene lost 4 bases, with 19 bases spanning the gap. The V gene's germline CDR1 is SGHNT and CDR2 YYREEE (reference sequence). CDR3 region: CASSFLGWGAGYEQYF. CDR3 coding DNA: TGTGCCAGCAGCTTTCTTGGATGGGGCGCGGGTTACGAGCAGTACTTC. Looking up the rest from reference TRBV5-4 and TRBJ2-7 gives the full variable domain: ETGVTQSPTHLIKTRGQQVTLRCSSQSGHNTVSWYQQALGQGPQFIFQYYREEENGRGNFPPRFSGLQFPNYSSELNVNALELDDSALYLCASSFLGWGAGYEQYFGPGTRLTVT.

The chain is built from TRBV5-1 and TRBJ1-3; a possible D gene is TRBD1 (5 bases). The V gene's germline CDR1 is SGHRS and CDR2 YFSETQ. Deletions cut 5 bases from V and 1 base from J, with 10 bases between. CDR3 length equals 14 residues. CDR3 residues: CASSSGTSGNTIYF. The CDR3 DNA sequence: TGCGCCAGCAGTTCAGGGACTTCTGGAAACACCATATATTTT.

This clonotype was counted many times. The V gene is TRBV5-1, the J gene TRBJ2-6; maybe TRBD1 (5 bases). The CDR3 has 15 amino acids. V lost 4 bases and J lost 0, with 8 bases in between. Germline loops: CDR1 SGHRS, CDR2 YFSETQ. The CDR3 is CASSIGDSGANVLTF. DNA of the CDR3: TGCGCCAGCAGCATAGGGGACTCTGGGGCCAACGTCCTGACTTTC.

This clonotype was counted ten times or more. V and J are TRBV27 and TRBJ2-1; no firm D call. Germline V gene sequence: CDR1 MNHEY, CDR2 SMNVEV (reference sequence). Trimming removed 4 bases from V and 0 bases from J, with 10 bases in between. The CDR3 spans 15 residues. The DNA of the CDR3 is TGTGCCAGCAGTTCCGTAGCCCCCTCCTACAATGAGCAGTTCTTC. It specifies CASSSVAPSYNEQFF.

This clonotype was detected a few times. A much larger clone lies a single base off, so this may be a read error. The rearrangement links TRBV20-1 to TRBJ2-5; D may be TRBD1 or TRBD2 (6 bases each). Germline V gene data show CDR1 as DFQATT and CDR2 as SNEGSKA (reference sequence). The CDR3 runs to 17 residues. In DNA, the CDR3 is TGCAATGCTAGAGATCATAGAGGAGGGGGAGGCCAAGAGACCCAGTACTTC. Translation gives CNARDHRGGGGQETQYF.

This clonotype was detected many times. This chain connects TRBV6-1 to TRBJ2-1; D possibly corresponds to TRBD2 (6 bases). V was cut by 7 bases and J by 2 bases, with 12 bases left in between. Germline loops: CDR1 MNHNS, CDR2 SASEGT. The CDR3 sequence is 14 residues long. In DNA, the CDR3 is TGTGCCAGCATCTTAGCGGAAGCCTACAATGAGCAGTTCTTC. Translating gives CASILAEAYNEQFF.

This clonotype has just a few counts. DNA for the CDR3: TGTGCCAGCAGTCTATACGCAACTAGGGGAAAACTGTTTTTT. It translates to CASSLYATRGKLFF. The V call is TRBV28, the J call TRBJ1-4; D is possibly TRBD1 (5 bases). V shed 5 bases and J shed 10 bases, with 17 bases lying between them. The CDR3 runs to 14 residues. Germline V CDR1 and CDR2: MDHEN, SYDVKM.

The rearrangement uses TRBV12-3 or TRBV12-4 and TRBJ2-7; no firm D call. The CDR3 contains 14 residues. V shed 3 bases and J shed 5 bases, with 14 bases lying between them. The CDR3 is CASSFGRSSHEQYF. CDR3 bases: TGTGCCAGCAGTTTTGGCAGGTCAAGCCACGAGCAGTACTTC.

Points on this clonotype: This may be a read error, as it is one base from a much larger clone. The chain carries TRBV12-3 or TRBV12-4 and TRBJ1-6, with TRBD1 as a possible D gene (5 bases). The CDR3 runs 14 residues. The CDR3 reads CVSSPQGPNSPLHF. CDR3 nucleotides: TGTGTCAGCAGTCCCCAGGGCCCTAATTCACCCCTCCACTTT.

Ten or more counts support this clonotype. The chain joins TRBV10-3 to TRBJ2-5; D is perhaps TRBD1 or TRBD2 (5 bases each). The CDR3 extends over 14 amino acids. Germline assignment: CDR1 ENHRY and CDR2 SYGVKD. With 6 bases removed from V and 5 bases from J, the gap between germline ends came to 16 bases. CDR3 region: CAISERAQGETQYF. Written as DNA, the CDR3 is TGTGCCATCAGCGAGAGGGCGCAGGGTGAGACCCAGTACTTC.

This clonotype was seen repeatedly, ten times or more. V gene TRBV20-1 combines with J gene TRBJ2-1, with 7 bases lining up with TRBD2. Germline-derived CDR1 and CDR2 are DFQATT and SNEGSKA (reference sequence). V was pared by 0 bases and J by 9 bases, with 11 bases of the junction left unmatched. CDR3 length: 15 amino acids. The chain's CDR3 is CSARDSGGPLLEQFF. The CDR3, as DNA: TGCAGTGCTAGAGATTCGGGAGGTCCCTTACTTGAGCAGTTCTTC.

This clonotype was counted at least ten times. The rearrangement joins TRBV11-3 to TRBJ1-1; tentatively, D is TRBD1 (6 bases). The ends were cut back, 5 bases at V and 3 bases at J, with 10 bases in the middle. The germline V gene encodes CDR1 SGHNT and CDR2 YENEEA. This CDR3 has 13 amino acids. The CDR3 coding sequence is TGTGCCAGCAGCCCAGGGGCCTACACTGAAGCTTTCTTT. Protein product: CASSPGAYTEAFF.

This clonotype was counted ten times or more. The J gene is TRBJ2-2, the V gene TRBV7-8; TRBD2 agrees at 11 bases. The J segment lost 4 bases and the V segment lost 6 bases, leaving 7 bases of the junction unmatched. CDR3 length: 16 residues. Germline CDR1 is SGHVS and CDR2 is FQNEAQ. CDR3 in amino acids: CASSGSGTSGTGELFF. For the CDR3, the DNA is TGTGCCAGCAGTGGTTCCGGGACTAGCGGCACCGGGGAGCTGTTTTTT.

This clonotype was recorded many times. This chain uses TRBV20-1 with TRBJ1-1, with unresolved D. The CDR3 covers 12 residues. Per the germline V gene, CDR1 is DFQATT and CDR2 is SNEGSKA (reference sequence). This CDR3 reads CRALTVNTEAFF. The CDR3 region has the DNA TGCAGGGCCCTTACAGTGAACACTGAAGCTTTCTTT.

The table lists this clonotype with many counts. The chain carries TRBV28 and TRBJ2-7; possible D gene TRBD2, 5 bases. The CDR3 loop spans 15 amino acids. Germline V gives CDR1 MDHEN, CDR2 SYDVKM. Trimming removed 7 bases at V and 2 bases at J, with 18 bases between. The CDR3 loop is CASTISAGNTYEQYF. Here the CDR3 DNA reads TGTGCCAGCACCATTAGCGCGGGCAACACCTACGAGCAGTACTTC.

This clonotype has ten or more counts. The V and J genes are TRBV28 and TRBJ2-5; weak D call: TRBD2 (6 bases). V lost 8 bases to trimming and J lost 3 bases, with 13 bases between them. The CDR3 runs 13 residues. The germline CDR1 and CDR2 sequences are MDHEN and SYDVKM. The CDR3 DNA reads TGTGCCAGCGGCGAAACGGGGGAAGAGACCCAGTACTTC. Amino acids: CASGETGEETQYF.

This clonotype has more than one count but fewer than ten. Given a much more abundant clone one base away, this may be a read error. The V call is TRBV27, the J call TRBJ2-1; 8 positions agree with TRBD2. The ends lost 5 bases at V and 3 bases at J; junction bases unmatched: 6. This CDR3 is built from 15 residues. Per germline, CDR1 MNHEY and CDR2 SMNVEV (reference sequence). CDR3 sequence (DNA): TGTGCCAGCAGTCCAACAGCGGGAGTCTACAATGAGCAGTTCTTC. Residues: CASSPTAGVYNEQFF.

There are many counts of this clonotype. This chain joins TRBV6-1 and TRBJ1-1; D not certain. Between the trimmed V and J ends, which lost 5 bases and 2 bases, there was a span of 9 bases. The CDR3 has 13 amino acids. Per the germline V gene, CDR1 is MNHNS and CDR2 is SASEGT. The CDR3 DNA follows: TGTGCCAGCAGTTTACACCCCAACACTGAAGCTTTCTTT. Translation gives CASSLHPNTEAFF.

CDR3 region: CASSRGGGQETQYF. The DNA for the CDR3 is TGTGCCAGCAGTCGCGGGGGAGGCCAAGAGACCCAGTACTTC. This chain connects TRBV12-3 or TRBV12-4 to TRBJ2-5, with 7 bases fitting TRBD2. V was clipped by 5 bases and J by 1 base; unmatched bases: 4. CDR3 length equals 14 residues.

V gene TRBV20-1 combines with J gene TRBJ1-1; 10 bases line up with TRBD1. The CDR3 is 14 amino acids. Trimming at V came to 3 bases and at J to 11 bases, leaving 12 bases not matched to a gene. CDR1 and CDR2 from the germline V gene are DFQATT and SNEGSKA (reference sequence). The CDR3 DNA is TGCAGTGCTAGGACCGCGACAGGGGGCGCTTCGGCTTTCTTT. Translation gives CSARTATGGASAFF.